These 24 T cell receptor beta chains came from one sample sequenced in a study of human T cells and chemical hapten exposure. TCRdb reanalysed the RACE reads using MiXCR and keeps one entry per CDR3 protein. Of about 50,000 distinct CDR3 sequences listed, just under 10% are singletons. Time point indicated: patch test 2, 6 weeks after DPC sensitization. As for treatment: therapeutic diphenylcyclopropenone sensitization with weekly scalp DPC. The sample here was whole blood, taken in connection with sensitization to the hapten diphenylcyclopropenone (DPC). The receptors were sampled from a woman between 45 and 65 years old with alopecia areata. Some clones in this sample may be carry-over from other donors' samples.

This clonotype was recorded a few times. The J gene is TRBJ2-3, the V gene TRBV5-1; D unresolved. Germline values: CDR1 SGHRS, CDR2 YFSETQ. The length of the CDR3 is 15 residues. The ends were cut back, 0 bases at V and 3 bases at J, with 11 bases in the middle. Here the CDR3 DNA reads TGCGCCAGCAGCTTGGGGCCGAGCCAAACAGATACGCAGTATTTT. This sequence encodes CASSLGPSQTDTQYF.

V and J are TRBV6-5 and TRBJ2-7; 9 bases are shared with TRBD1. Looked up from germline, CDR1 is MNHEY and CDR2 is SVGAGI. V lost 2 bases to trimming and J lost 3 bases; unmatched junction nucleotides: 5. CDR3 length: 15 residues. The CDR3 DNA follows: TGTGCCAGCAGTTACCGGGACAGGGCTAGCTACGAGCAGTACTTC. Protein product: CASSYRDRASYEQYF.

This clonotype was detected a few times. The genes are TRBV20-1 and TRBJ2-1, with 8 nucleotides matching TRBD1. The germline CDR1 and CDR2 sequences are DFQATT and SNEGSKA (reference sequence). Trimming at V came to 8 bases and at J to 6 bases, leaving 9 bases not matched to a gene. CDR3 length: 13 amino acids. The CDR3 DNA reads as TGCAGTACCGAGGACAGGGTCTCCAATGAGCAGTTCTTC. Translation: CSTEDRVSNEQFF.

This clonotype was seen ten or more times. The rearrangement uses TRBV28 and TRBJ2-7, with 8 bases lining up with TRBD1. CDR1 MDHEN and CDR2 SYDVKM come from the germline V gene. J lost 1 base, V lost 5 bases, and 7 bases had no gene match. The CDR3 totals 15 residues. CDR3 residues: CASSPWTGSSYEQYF. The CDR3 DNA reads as TGTGCCAGCAGTCCTTGGACAGGGTCTTCCTACGAGCAGTACTTC.

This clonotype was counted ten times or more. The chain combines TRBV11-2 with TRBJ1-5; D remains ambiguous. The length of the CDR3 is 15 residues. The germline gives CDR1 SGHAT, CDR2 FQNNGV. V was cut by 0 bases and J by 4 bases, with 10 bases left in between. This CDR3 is CASSLEAGANQPQHF. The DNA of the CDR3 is TGTGCCAGCAGCTTAGAGGCGGGAGCAAATCAGCCCCAGCATTTT. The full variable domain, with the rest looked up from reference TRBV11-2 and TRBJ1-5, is EAGVAQSPRYKIIEKRQSVAFWCNPISGHATLYWYQQILGQGPKLLIQFQNNGVVDDSQLPKDRFSAERLKGVDSTLKIQPAKLEDSAVYLCASSLEAGANQPQHFGDGTRLSIL.

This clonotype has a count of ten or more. The DNA of the CDR3 is TGTGCCAGCAGCTACGGAGCGGCGGGGAGCCTTGAAAAACTGTTTTTT. It encodes CASSYGAAGSLEKLFF. The chain recombines TRBV7-9 with TRBJ1-4; unclear D gene. Trimming took 4 bases from V and 7 from J, leaving 19 bases between them. The V gene's germline CDR1 is SEHNR and CDR2 FQNEAQ (reference sequence). The CDR3 contains 16 residues.

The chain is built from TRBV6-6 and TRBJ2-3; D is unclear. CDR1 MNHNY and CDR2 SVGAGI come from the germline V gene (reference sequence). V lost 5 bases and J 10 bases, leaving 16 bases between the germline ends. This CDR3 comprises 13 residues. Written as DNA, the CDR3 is TGTGCCAGCAGTGCATACTCCGAAGGAGCGCAGTATTTT. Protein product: CASSAYSEGAQYF.

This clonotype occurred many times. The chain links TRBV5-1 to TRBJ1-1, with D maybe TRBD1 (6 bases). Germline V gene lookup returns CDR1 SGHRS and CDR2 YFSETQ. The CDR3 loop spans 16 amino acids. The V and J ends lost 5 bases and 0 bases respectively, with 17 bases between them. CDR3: CASRMDRGLMNTEAFF. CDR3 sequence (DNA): TGCGCCAGCAGAATGGATCGGGGGCTAATGAACACTGAAGCTTTCTTT.

The CDR3 sequence: CSALSGAPQETQYF. CDR3 in DNA: TGCAGTGCGCTATCTGGGGCCCCCCAGGAGACCCAGTACTTC. The chain has TRBV20-1 and TRBJ2-5; D is possibly TRBD1 (5 bases). V was pared by 6 bases and J by 5 bases, with 19 bases between. CDR3 length: 14 residues. Germline assignment: CDR1 DFQATT and CDR2 SNEGSKA (reference sequence).

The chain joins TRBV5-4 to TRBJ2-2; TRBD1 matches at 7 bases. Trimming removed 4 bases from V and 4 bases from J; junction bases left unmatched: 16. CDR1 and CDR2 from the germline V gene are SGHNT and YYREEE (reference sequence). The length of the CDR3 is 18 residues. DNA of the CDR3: TGTGCCAGCAGCCACTCATTGGCAGGGACAGTTAGCACCGGGGAGCTGTTTTTT. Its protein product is CASSHSLAGTVSTGELFF.

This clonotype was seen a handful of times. In nucleotides, the CDR3 is TGTGCCAGCAGGGACAGGGTGGTTACTGAAGCTTTCTTT. Its protein product is CASRDRVVTEAFF. J is TRBJ1-1 and V is TRBV12-3 or TRBV12-4; TRBD1 matches 8 bases. V gave up 6 bases and J gave up 5 bases; unmatched junction bases: 5. This CDR3 spans 13 amino acids.

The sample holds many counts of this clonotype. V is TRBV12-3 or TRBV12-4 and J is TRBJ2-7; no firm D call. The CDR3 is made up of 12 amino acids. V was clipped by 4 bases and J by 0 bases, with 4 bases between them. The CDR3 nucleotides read TGTGCCAGCAGTTCGTCCTCCTACGAGCAGTACTTC. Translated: CASSSSSYEQYF.

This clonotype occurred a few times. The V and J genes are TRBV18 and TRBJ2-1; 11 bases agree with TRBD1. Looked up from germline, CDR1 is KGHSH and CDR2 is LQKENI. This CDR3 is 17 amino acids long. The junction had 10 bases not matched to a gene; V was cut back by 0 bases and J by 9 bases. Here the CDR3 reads CASSPPFRTGGLREQFF. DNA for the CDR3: TGTGCCAGCTCACCACCGTTTCGGACAGGGGGCTTGCGTGAGCAGTTCTTC. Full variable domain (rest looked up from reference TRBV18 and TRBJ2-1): NAGVMQNPRHLVRRRGQEARLRCSPMKGHSHVYWYRQLPEEGLKFMVYLQKENIIDESGMPKERFSAEFPKEGPSILRIQQVVRGDSAAYFCASSPPFRTGGLREQFFGPGTRLTVL.

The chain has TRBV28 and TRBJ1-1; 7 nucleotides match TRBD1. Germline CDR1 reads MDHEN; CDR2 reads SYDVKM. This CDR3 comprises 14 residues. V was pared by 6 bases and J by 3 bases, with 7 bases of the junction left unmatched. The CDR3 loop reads CASRRGRGDTEAFF. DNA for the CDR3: TGTGCCAGCAGGAGGGGCAGGGGGGACACTGAAGCTTTCTTT.

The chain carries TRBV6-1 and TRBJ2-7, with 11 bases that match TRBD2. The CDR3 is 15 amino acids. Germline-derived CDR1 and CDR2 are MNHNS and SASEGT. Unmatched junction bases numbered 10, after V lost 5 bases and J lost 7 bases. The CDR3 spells CASSFLAGGVWEQYF. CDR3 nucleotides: TGTGCCAGCAGTTTCCTAGCGGGAGGTGTGTGGGAGCAGTACTTC.

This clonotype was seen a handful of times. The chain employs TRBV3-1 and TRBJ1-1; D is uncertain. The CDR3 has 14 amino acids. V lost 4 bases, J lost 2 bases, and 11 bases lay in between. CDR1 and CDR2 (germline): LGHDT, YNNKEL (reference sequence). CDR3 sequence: CASSRSRGNTEAFF. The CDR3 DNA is TGTGCCAGCAGCCGATCCCGCGGCAACACTGAAGCTTTCTTT. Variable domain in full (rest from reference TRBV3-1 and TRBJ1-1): DTAVSQTPKYLVTQMGNDKSIKCEQNLGHDTMYWYKQDSKKFLKIMFSYNNKELIINETVPNRFSPKSPDKAHLNLHINSLELGDSAVYFCASSRSRGNTEAFFGQGTRLTVV.

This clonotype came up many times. For the CDR3, the DNA is TGTGCCAGTACCCCTCAGGGGATTCAAGAGACCCAGTACTTC. Its protein product is CASTPQGIQETQYF. The chain employs TRBV19 and TRBJ2-5, with a tentative D call TRBD1 (6 bases). There are 14 residues in the CDR3. With 7 bases removed from V and 2 bases from J, the gap between germline ends came to 14 bases. Germline V gene sequence: CDR1 LNHDA, CDR2 SQIVND (reference sequence).

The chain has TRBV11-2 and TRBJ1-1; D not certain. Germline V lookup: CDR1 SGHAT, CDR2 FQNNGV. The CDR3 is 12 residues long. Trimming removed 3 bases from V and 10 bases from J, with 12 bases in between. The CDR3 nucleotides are TGTGCCAGCAGCTTGGAGGGAGCGGGAGCTTTCTTT. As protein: CASSLEGAGAFF.

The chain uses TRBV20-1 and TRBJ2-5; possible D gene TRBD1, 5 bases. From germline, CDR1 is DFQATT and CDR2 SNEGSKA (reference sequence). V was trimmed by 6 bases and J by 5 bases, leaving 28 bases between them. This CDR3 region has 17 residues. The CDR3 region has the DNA TGCAGTGCCTCAGTTGGCTTGGGGCTCTATAAGCTGGAGACCCAGTACTTC. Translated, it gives CSASVGLGLYKLETQYF.

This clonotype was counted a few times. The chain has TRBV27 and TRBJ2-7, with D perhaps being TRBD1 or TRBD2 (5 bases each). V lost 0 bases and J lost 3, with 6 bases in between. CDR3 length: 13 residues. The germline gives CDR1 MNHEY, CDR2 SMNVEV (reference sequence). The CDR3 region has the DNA TGTGCCAGCAGTTTATCGGGGGACTACGAGCAGTACTTC. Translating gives CASSLSGDYEQYF.

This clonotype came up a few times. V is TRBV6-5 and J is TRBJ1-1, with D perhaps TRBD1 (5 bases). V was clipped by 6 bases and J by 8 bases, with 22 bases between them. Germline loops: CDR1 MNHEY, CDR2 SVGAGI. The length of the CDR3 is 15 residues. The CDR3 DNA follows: TGTGCCAGCAGAAGGGACTTTGGAAGTTCGGGGGAAGCTTTCTTT. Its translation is CASRRDFGSSGEAFF.

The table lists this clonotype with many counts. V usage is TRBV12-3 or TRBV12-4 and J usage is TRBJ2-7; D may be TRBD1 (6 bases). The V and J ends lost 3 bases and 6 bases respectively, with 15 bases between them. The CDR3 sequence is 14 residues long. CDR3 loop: CASSFTWDNGEQYF. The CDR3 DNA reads TGTGCCAGCAGTTTCACCTGGGACAACGGCGAGCAGTACTTC.

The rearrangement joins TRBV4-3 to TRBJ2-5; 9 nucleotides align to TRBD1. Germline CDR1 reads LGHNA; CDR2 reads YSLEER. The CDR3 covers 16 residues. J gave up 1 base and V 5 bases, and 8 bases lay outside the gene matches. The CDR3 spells CASSKGRDRAQETQYF. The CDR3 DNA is TGCGCCAGCAGCAAAGGGCGGGACAGGGCCCAAGAGACCCAGTACTTC.

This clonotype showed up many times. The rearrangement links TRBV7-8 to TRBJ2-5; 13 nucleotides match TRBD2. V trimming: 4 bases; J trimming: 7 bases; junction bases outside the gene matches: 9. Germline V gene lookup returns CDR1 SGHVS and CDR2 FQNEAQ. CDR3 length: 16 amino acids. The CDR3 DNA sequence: TGTGCCAGCAGCTCGTGGACTAGCGGGAGTTTAGGGACCCAGTACTTC. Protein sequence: CASSSWTSGSLGTQYF.